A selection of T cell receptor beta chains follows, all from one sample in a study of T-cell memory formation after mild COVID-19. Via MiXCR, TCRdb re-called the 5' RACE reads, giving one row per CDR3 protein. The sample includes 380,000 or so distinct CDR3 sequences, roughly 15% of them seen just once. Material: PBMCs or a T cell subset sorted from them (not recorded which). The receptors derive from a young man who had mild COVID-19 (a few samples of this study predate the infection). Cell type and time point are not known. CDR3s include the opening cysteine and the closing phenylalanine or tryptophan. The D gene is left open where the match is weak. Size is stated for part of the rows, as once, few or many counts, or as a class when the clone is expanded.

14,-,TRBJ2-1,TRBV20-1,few,TGCAGTGCTAGAGTCGGGCCGCCCGAAGGCGAGCAGTTCTTC,CSARVGPPEGEQFF
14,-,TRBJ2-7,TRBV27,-,TGTGCCAGCAGTTTAATATCACCTTCCTACGAGCAGTACTTC,CASSLISPSYEQYF
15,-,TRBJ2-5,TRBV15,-,TGTGCCACCAGCAGAGTGGGGGGGGCCGGGGAGACCCAGTACTTC,CATSRVGGAGETQYF
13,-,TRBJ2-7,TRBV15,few,TGTGCCACCAGCAGAGGACCGTCCTACGAGCAGTACTTC,CATSRGPSYEQYF
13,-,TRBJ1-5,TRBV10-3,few,TGTGCCACCAAGGGCCGCGATGATCAGCCCCAGCATTTT,CATKGRDDQPQHF
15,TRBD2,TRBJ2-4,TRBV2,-,TGTGCCAGCAAACCGGCGGGGGTGGCCAAAAACATTCAGTACTTC,CASKPAGVAKNIQYF
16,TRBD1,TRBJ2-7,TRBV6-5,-,TGTGCCAGCACCCAGGGGTCGGCAGGGGGCAATGGCGAGCAGTACTTC,CASTQGSAGGNGEQYF
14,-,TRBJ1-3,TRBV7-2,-,TGTGCCAGCAGATTTAAGGGGGCTGGAAACACCATATATTTT,CASRFKGAGNTIYF
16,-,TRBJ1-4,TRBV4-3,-,TGCGCCAGCAGCCAAGAGGGGCGGGGGTATAATGAAAAACTGTTTTTT,CASSQEGRGYNEKLFF
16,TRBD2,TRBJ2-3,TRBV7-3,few,TGTGCCAGCAGCCCTGGGACTAGCTCGGCAACAGATACGCAGTATTTT,CASSPGTSSATDTQYF
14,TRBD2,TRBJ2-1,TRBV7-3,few,TGTGCCAGCAGCGTTAGCGGGGTTAACAATGAGCAGTTCTTC,CASSVSGVNNEQFF
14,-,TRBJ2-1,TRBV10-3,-,TGTGCCATCAACGACAGGGTTGGGGGGGATGAGCAGTTCTTC,CAINDRVGGDEQFF
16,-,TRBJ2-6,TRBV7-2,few,TGTGCCAGCAGCAAATCTCAGGGCTCTGGGGCCAACGTCCTGACTTTC,CASSKSQGSGANVLTF
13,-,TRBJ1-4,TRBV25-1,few,TGTGCCAGCACCAGGGAAGTTAATGAAAAACTGTTTTTT,CASTREVNEKLFF
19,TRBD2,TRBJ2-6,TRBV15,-,TGTGCCACCAGCAGCACGAGGACTAGCGCGTACTCTGGGGCCAACGTCCTGACTTTC,CATSSTRTSAYSGANVLTF
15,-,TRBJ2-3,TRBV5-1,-,TGCGCCAGAAGCTTGGCCGTCGGGGTCCAAGATACGCAGTATTTT,CARSLAVGVQDTQYF
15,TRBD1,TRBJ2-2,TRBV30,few,TGTGCCTGGAGTGTATGGGACAGGGGGACCGGGGAGCTGTTTTTT,CAWSVWDRGTGELFF
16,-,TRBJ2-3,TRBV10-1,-,TGCGCCAGCAGTGAGGACCGGGGTACCCGCACAGATACGCAGTATTTT,CASSEDRGTRTDTQYF
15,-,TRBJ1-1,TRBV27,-,TGTGCCAGCAGCAGACTCCCGTTATCGAACACTGAAGCTTTCTTT,CASSRLPLSNTEAFF
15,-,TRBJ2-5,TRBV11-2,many,TGTGCCAGCAGCTTAGAGTTTACCGGGGGAGAGACCCAGTACTTC,CASSLEFTGGETQYF
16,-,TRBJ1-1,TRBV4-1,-,TGCGCCAGCAGCTCGACCCTGACAGGTCCGCTCACTGAAGCTTTCTTT,CASSSTLTGPLTEAFF
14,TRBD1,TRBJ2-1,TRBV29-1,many,TGCAGCGCCGCCGATGGGACAGCCTACAATGAGCAGTTCTTC,CSAADGTAYNEQFF
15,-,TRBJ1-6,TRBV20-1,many,TGCAGTGCTAGAGTTCAACAGGGTGTTGGTTCACCCCTCCACTTT,CSARVQQGVGSPLHF
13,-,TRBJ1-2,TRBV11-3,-,TGTGCCAGCAGCCCAGCATCAGGGAACTCGATCACCTTC,CASSPASGNSITF
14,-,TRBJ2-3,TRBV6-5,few,TGTGCCAGCAGCCGGGCAGGGAGCACAGATACGCAGTATTTT,CASSRAGSTDTQYF
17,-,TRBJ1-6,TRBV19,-,TGTGCCAGTAGTAGACCCCTACACAGGGAGGCCGATTCACCCCTCCACTTT,CASSRPLHREADSPLHF
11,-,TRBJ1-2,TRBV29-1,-,TGCAGCGTTGGATTTTTGGGTGGCTACACCTTC,CSVGFLGGYTF
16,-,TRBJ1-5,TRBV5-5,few,TGTGCCAGCAGCTCCGGACGGGAGAATCTGGGGGTGGCCCAGCATTTT,CASSSGRENLGVAQHF
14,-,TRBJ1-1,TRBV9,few,TGTGCCAGCAGCGCAATCGGAATGAACACTGAAGCTTTCTTT,CASSAIGMNTEAFF
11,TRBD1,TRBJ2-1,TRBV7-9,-,TGTGCCAGCAGCGAGACAGGGGAGCAGTTCTTC,CASSETGEQFF
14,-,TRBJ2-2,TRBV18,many,TGTGCCAGCTCACCAGGACAGACCACCGGGGAGCTGTTTTTT,CASSPGQTTGELFF
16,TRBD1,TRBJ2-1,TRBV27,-,TGTGCCAGCAGTAAGACTGACAGGGATCCCTACAATGAGCAGTTCTTC,CASSKTDRDPYNEQFF
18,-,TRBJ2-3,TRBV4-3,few,TGCGCCAGCAGCCAAGATCCCCCTCCGGGAAGCGGCACAGATACGCAGTATTTT,CASSQDPPPGSGTDTQYF
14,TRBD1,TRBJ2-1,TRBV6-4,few,TGTGCCAGCAGTGACTCTAAGGGGGCCGATGAGCAGTTCTTC,CASSDSKGADEQFF
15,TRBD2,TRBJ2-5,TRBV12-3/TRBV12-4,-,TGTGCCAGCAGTGGGACTAGCGGGGGGCGGGGGACCCAGTACTTC,CASSGTSGGRGTQYF
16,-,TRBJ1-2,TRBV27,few,TGTGCCAGCAGTTTCGGATCGACACCAGCTAACTATGGCTACACCTTC,CASSFGSTPANYGYTF
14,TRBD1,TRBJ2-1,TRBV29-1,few,TGCAGCGGCTTCGGACAGGTCTCCTACAATGAGCAGTTCTTC,CSGFGQVSYNEQFF
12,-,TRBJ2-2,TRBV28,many,TGTGCCAGCAGCCCACACACCGGGGAGCTGTTTTTT,CASSPHTGELFF
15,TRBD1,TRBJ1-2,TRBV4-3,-,TGCGCCAGCAGCCAGCTCCCGGGACAGGGAATGCGCTACACCTTC,CASSQLPGQGMRYTF
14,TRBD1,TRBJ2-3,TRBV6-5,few,TGTGCCAGCAGTCGTCAGGACAGGGCAGATACGCAGTATTTT,CASSRQDRADTQYF
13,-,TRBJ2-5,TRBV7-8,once,TGTGCCAGCAGCCCCGTATCCCAAGAGACCCAGTACTTC,CASSPVSQETQYF